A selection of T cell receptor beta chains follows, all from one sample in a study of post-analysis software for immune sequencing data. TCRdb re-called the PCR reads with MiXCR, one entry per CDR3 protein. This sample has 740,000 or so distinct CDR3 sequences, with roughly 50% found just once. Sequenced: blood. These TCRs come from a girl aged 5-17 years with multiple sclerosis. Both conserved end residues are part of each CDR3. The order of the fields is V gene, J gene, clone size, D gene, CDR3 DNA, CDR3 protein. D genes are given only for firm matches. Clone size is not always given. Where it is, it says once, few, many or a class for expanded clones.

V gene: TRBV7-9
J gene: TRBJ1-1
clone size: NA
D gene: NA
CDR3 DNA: TGTGCCAGCAGCTTAGCGCGGGAACTCGGGATGGCTTTCTTT
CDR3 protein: CASSLARELGMAFF

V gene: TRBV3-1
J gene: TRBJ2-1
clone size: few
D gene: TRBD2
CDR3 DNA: TGTGCCAGCAGCCCTCCGGGACTAGCGGAGTACAATGAGCAGTTCTTC
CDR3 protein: CASSPPGLAEYNEQFF

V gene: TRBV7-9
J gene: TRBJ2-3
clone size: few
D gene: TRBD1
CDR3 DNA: TGTGCCAGCAGCCCAAGGGGATCGGACAGGCGTTTCACAGATACGCAGTATTTT
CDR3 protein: CASSPRGSDRRFTDTQYF

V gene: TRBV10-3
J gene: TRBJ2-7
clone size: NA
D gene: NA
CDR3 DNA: TGTGCCATCAGTGAGTCAACCGATTACGAGCAGTACTTC
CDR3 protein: CAISESTDYEQYF

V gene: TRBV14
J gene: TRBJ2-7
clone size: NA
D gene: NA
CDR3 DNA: TGTGCCAGCAGCCCGAACTACCCCTACGAGCAGTACTTC
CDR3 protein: CASSPNYPYEQYF

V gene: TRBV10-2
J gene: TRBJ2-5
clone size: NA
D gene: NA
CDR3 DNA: TGCGCCAGCAGTGACCCTGGGGGAGGACAAGAGACCCAGTACTTC
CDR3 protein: CASSDPGGGQETQYF

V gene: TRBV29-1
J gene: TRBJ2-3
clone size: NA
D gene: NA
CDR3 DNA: TGCAGCGTTGGGTCCTTAAACACAGATACGCAGTATTTT
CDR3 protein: CSVGSLNTDTQYF

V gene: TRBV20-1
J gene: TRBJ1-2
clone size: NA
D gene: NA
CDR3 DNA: TGCAGTGCTAGAGAGTCCAGGGACCACTATGGCTACACCTTC
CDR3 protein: CSARESRDHYGYTF

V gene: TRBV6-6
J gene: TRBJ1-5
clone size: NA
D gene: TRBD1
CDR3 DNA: TGTGCCAGCAGTTACGGAATACAGGGGGCCCGCAATCAGCCCCAGCATTTT
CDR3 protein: CASSYGIQGARNQPQHF

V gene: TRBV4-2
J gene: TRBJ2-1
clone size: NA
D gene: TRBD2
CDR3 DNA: TGTGCCAGCAGCCACCAGGCCGCGACTAGCGAGAGGAGCTCCTACAATGAGCAGTTCTTC
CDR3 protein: CASSHQAATSERSSYNEQFF

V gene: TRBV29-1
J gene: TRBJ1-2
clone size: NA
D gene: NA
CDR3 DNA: TGCAGCGTTGAAGCGCAGGGCCGGGGATCCTATGGCTACACCTTC
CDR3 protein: CSVEAQGRGSYGYTF

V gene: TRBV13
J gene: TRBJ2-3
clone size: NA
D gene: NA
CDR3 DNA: TGTGCCAGCAGCTTAGGGTCCCTGCGTTCAGATACGCAGTATTTT
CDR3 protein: CASSLGSLRSDTQYF

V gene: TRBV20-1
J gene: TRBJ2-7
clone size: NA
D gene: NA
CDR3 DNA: TGCAGTGCTAGAAGCGGGACAGGCGGCCACGAGCAGTACTTC
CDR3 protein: CSARSGTGGHEQYF

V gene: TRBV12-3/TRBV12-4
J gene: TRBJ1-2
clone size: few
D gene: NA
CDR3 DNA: TGTGCCAGCAGTTTGAGGACTAACTATGGCTACACCTTC
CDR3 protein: CASSLRTNYGYTF

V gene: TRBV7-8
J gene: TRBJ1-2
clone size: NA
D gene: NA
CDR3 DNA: TGTACCAGCAGCTTAGGTGGCAGCACCTATGGCTACACCTTC
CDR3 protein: CTSSLGGSTYGYTF

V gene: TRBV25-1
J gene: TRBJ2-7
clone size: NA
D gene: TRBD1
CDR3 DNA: TGTGCCAGCAGTGGAACTGGGGACAGCTCCTACGAGCAGTACTTC
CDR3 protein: CASSGTGDSSYEQYF

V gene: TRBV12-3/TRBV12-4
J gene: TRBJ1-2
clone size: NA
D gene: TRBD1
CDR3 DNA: TGTGCCGGCAGTCCAACAGGGGGTGGCTATGGCTACACCTTC
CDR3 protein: CAGSPTGGGYGYTF

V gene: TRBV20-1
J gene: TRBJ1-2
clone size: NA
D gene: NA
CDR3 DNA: TGCAGTGCTAGGCCTTACAGCGATGGCTACACCTTC
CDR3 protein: CSARPYSDGYTF

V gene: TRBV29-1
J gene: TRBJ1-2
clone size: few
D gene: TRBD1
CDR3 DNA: TGCAGCGTTGCTTGGACAGGGGACTATGGCTACACCTTC
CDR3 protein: CSVAWTGDYGYTF

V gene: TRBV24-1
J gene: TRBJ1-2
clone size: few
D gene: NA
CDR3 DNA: TGTGCCACCAGTGATTCGCGGCAGCTTAGCTACACCTTC
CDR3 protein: CATSDSRQLSYTF

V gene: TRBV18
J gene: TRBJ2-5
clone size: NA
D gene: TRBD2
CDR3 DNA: TGTGCCAGTTCACCATCTAGCGGCCAAGAGACCCAGTACTTC
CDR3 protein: CASSPSSGQETQYF

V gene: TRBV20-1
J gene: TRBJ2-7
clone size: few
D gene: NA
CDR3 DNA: TGCAGCAGTGCGGCGGGGCTCTACGAGCAGTACTTC
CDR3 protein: CSSAAGLYEQYF

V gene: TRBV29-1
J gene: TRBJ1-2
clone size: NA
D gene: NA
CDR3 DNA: TGCAGCGTCGCTACCACATCGGGCCCGCGGGGCTACACCTTC
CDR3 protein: CSVATTSGPRGYTF

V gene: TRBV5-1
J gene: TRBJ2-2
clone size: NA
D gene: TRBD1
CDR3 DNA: TGCGCCAGCAGCTTGCGGACAGGGTTCGCCGGGGAGCTGTTTTTT
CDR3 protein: CASSLRTGFAGELFF

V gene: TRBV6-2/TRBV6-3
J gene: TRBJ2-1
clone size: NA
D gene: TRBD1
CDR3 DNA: TGTGCCAGCGAACGGGACAGCTACAATGAGCAGTTCTTC
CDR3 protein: CASERDSYNEQFF

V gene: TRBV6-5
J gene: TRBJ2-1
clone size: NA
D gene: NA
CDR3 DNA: TGTGCCAGCAGAAACTGGAAGGAGCAGTTCTTC
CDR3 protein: CASRNWKEQFF